What follows is one T cell receptor (beta chain) and its context. Its specificity is unknown. This sample is drawn from a study of CD8+ T cells in alopecia areata. The overall study: Twice daily, treated patients received 5 to 10 mg of oral tofacitinib. Treatment ran 6 to 18 months, with 6 months of follow-up afterward.

Trimming removed 3 bases at V and 1 base at J, with 9 bases between. The germline CDR1 and CDR2 sequences are GTSNPN and SVGIG (reference sequence). The CDR3 spans 13 residues. Extracted RNA was reverse transcribed, and the resulting cDNA served as sequencing template. Profiling relied on immunoSEQ multiplex PCR, and the TCRdb table lists in-frame clones only, not all of them. The repertoire holds hundreds of thousands of clones, with 67% as singletons. Researchers gathered lesional scalp punch biopsies and peripheral blood from patients with alopecia areata. Notes on the study in general: Lesional scalp, notably in alopecia totalis/universalis, had clonality above that of normal scalp.

The sequencing used CD4+ T cells sorted from blood, collected at week 0. This chain connects TRBV30 to TRBJ2-5, with D possibly matching TRBD2 (6 bases). The clonotype was recovered from a human donor with alopecia areata. CDR3 DNA sequence: TGTGCCTGGAGCGGCGGGACCCAAGAGACCCAGTACTTC. Amino acid sequence: CAWSGGTQETQYF. Full variable domain (outside the CDR3, taken from reference TRBV30 and TRBJ2-5): SQTIHQWPATLVQPVGSPLSLECTVEGTSNPNLYWYRQAAGRGLQLLFYSVGIGQISSEVPQNLSASRPQDRQFILSSKKLLLSDSGFYLCAWSGGTQETQYFGPGTRLLVL.